Below are 19 T cell receptor beta chains sequenced from a single sample in a study of OX40 agonist ivuxolimab in advanced cancers. Assay: immunoSEQ multiplex PCR; the TCRdb copy retains only in-frame clones and omits some. The sample lists more than 65,000 clones, over 75% occurring once. The source material was CD4+ or CD8+ T cells sorted from blood, sampled in a trial of the OX40 agonist ivuxolimab. These receptors were obtained from an adult with an advanced solid tumor such as melanoma, head and neck, liver or kidney cancer.

CDR3 region: CASSSEGDKTQYF. For the CDR3, the DNA is TGTGCCAGTAGTTCCGAGGGGGACAAGACCCAGTACTTC. The chain couples TRBV19 to TRBJ2-5; possible D gene TRBD1, 6 bases. The germline gives CDR1 LNHDA, CDR2 SQIVND (reference sequence). The CDR3 is 13 amino acids. V lost 5 bases and J lost 6, with 13 bases in between.

The rearrangement joins TRBV11-3 to TRBJ2-3, with D possibly TRBD2 on 7 matching bases. V lost 5 bases and J 3 bases, leaving 18 bases between the germline ends. The V gene's germline CDR1 is SGHNT and CDR2 YENEEA. The CDR3 extends over 16 amino acids. Here the CDR3 DNA reads TGTGCCAGCAGCGTAGGGGGGGCCAGGGTAACAGATACGCAGTATTTT. This encodes CASSVGGARVTDTQYF.

The rearrangement joins TRBV27 to TRBJ2-1, with 14 bases identical to TRBD2. The V gene end was trimmed by 5 bases and the J gene end by 8 bases; junction bases not matched to a gene: 8. Germline assignment: CDR1 MNHEY and CDR2 SMNVEV (reference sequence). This CDR3 is 16 amino acids long. CDR3 in DNA: TGTGCCAGCAGTCCCAAGGGACTAGCGGGAGTCGATGAGCAGTTCTTC. Translation: CASSPKGLAGVDEQFF.

The chain combines TRBV18 with TRBJ1-3, with unresolved D. V lost 10 bases and J lost 0, with 16 bases in between. The germline V gene has CDR1 KGHSH and CDR2 LQKENI. The CDR3 runs 15 residues. The CDR3 nucleotides are TGTGCCACGACCTATACAGAGCGCTCTGGAAACACCATATATTTT. Translation gives CATTYTERSGNTIYF.

The rearrangement uses TRBV6-5 and TRBJ2-1, with 10 bases matching TRBD2. The CDR3 contains 16 residues. V lost 2 bases to trimming and J lost 4 bases; unmatched junction nucleotides: 5. The germline V gene has CDR1 MNHEY and CDR2 SVGAGI. The DNA of the CDR3 is TGTGCCAGCAGTTACGATCGGACTAGCGGTTACAATGAGCAGTTCTTC. Protein sequence: CASSYDRTSGYNEQFF.

The J gene is TRBJ1-2, the V gene TRBV11-2, with D possibly TRBD1 on 5 matching bases. Trimming cost V 1 base and J 8 bases, with 11 bases left between them. The CDR3 totals 13 residues. Germline-derived CDR1 and CDR2 are SGHAT and FQNNGV. For the CDR3, the DNA is TGTGCCAGCAGCTTAGTTGACAGATTCGGCTACACCTTC. This codes for CASSLVDRFGYTF.

The J gene is TRBJ1-2, the V gene TRBV18; D ambiguous. Germline values: CDR1 KGHSH, CDR2 LQKENI. This CDR3 has 14 amino acids. The ends were cut back, 1 base at V and 4 bases at J, with 10 bases in the middle. The CDR3 loop is CASSPLEGIYGYTF. DNA for the CDR3: TGTGCCAGCTCACCACTTGAGGGTATCTATGGCTACACCTTC.

The V call is TRBV18, the J call TRBJ1-1; 11 bases fit TRBD1. The J segment lost 5 bases and the V segment lost 2 bases, leaving 10 bases of the junction unmatched. The CDR3 extends over 17 amino acids. Germline CDR1 is KGHSH and CDR2 is LQKENI. CDR3 loop: CASSPVKGQGARTEAFF. DNA for the CDR3: TGTGCCAGCTCACCAGTAAAAGGACAGGGGGCGAGGACTGAAGCTTTCTTT.

V usage is TRBV19 and J usage is TRBJ1-5; D perhaps matches TRBD1 (5 bases). Trimming cost V 0 bases and J 1 base, with 7 bases left between them. This CDR3 has 15 residues. Germline assignment: CDR1 LNHDA and CDR2 SQIVND (reference sequence). This CDR3 reads CASSIDQGSNQPQHF. The CDR3 nucleotides read TGTGCCAGTAGTATAGATCAGGGCAGCAATCAGCCCCAGCATTTT.

The chain links TRBV10-3 to TRBJ2-7; 7 bases are shared with TRBD1. CDR1 and CDR2 (germline): ENHRY, SYGVKD. After removal of 2 bases from V and 3 bases from J, the junction contained 4 bases not matched to a gene. The CDR3 spans 14 residues. CDR3 coding DNA: TGTGCCATCAGTGAGCGACAGGGACACTACGAGCAGTACTTC. It encodes CAISERQGHYEQYF.

In its sample, this clone was seen a few times. J is TRBJ1-1 and V is TRBV19; D is undetermined. Germline CDR1 reads LNHDA; CDR2 reads SQIVND (reference sequence). V lost 3 bases and J lost 1, with 6 bases in between. The CDR3 is made up of 13 amino acids. For the CDR3, the DNA is TGTGCCAGTAGTATTTACCGGAACACTGAAGCTTTCTTT. Its protein product is CASSIYRNTEAFF.

This clone appeared once. V usage is TRBV27 and J usage is TRBJ2-3; D not certain. Germline CDR1 is MNHEY and CDR2 is SMNVEV (reference sequence). V was cut by 6 bases and J by 2 bases, with 12 bases left in between. The CDR3 length is 14 residues. The chain's CDR3 is CASRGPGTTDTQYF. The DNA of the CDR3 is TGTGCCAGCAGAGGGCCGGGTACCACAGATACGCAGTATTTT.

The genes are TRBV20-1 and TRBJ2-7; D remains unclear. V was clipped by 6 bases and J by 3 bases, with 9 bases between them. Germline loops: CDR1 DFQATT, CDR2 SNEGSKA (reference sequence). This CDR3 is built from 11 residues. CDR3 loop: CSAIKDYEQYF. In DNA, the CDR3 is TGCAGTGCCATCAAGGACTACGAGCAGTACTTC.

The chain couples TRBV7-8 to TRBJ2-5; TRBD2 aligns across 10 bases. CDR1 and CDR2 (germline): SGHVS, FQNEAQ. Unmatched junction bases numbered 1, after V lost 0 bases and J lost 3 bases. The length of the CDR3 is 15 residues. The CDR3 DNA follows: TGTGCCAGCAGCTTAGCGGGACTAGCGAAAGAGACCCAGTACTTC. Translating gives CASSLAGLAKETQYF.

The CDR3: CASSSRTGNTEAFF. The CDR3 bases are TGTGCCAGCAGTTCCCGGACAGGGAACACTGAAGCTTTCTTT. The chain combines TRBV6-5 with TRBJ1-1; 7 nucleotides match TRBD1. Germline CDR1 MNHEY, CDR2 SVGAGI. J gave up 1 base and V 4 bases, and 3 bases lay outside the gene matches. The CDR3 sequence is 14 residues long.

The genes are TRBV19 and TRBJ1-1; TRBD1 is a possible D gene (5 bases). The germline CDR1 and CDR2 sequences are LNHDA and SQIVND (reference sequence). The CDR3 has 15 residues. Trimming took 3 bases from V and 0 from J, leaving 11 bases between them. This CDR3 reads CASSIGRGLNTEAFF. For the CDR3, the DNA is TGTGCCAGTAGTATCGGTCGGGGGTTGAACACTGAAGCTTTCTTT.

This chain connects TRBV11-2 to TRBJ1-2, with TRBD1 matching over 9 bases. V lost 6 bases, J lost 5 bases, and 4 bases stayed unmatched. Germline CDR1 reads SGHAT; CDR2 reads FQNNGV. There are 13 residues in the CDR3. The CDR3 DNA reads as TGTGCCAGCAGACGGACAGGGGAATATGGCTACACCTTC. This codes for CASRRTGEYGYTF.

This chain connects TRBV19 to TRBJ1-1; unclear D gene. The germline gives CDR1 LNHDA, CDR2 SQIVND (reference sequence). The CDR3 runs 15 residues. V dropped 3 bases and J dropped 0 bases, with 11 bases sitting between them. CDR3 region: CASSILIGLNTEAFF. CDR3 DNA: TGTGCCAGTAGTATTCTTATAGGGTTGAACACTGAAGCTTTCTTT.

The CDR3 bases are TGCGCCAGCATCGATAGGGTCAGGGAATTAACTGAAGCTTTCTTT. This sequence encodes CASIDRVRELTEAFF. J is TRBJ1-1 and V is TRBV10-1; a possible D gene is TRBD1 (5 bases). The V end was cut by 7 bases, the J end by 5 bases, with 20 bases between. CDR1 and CDR2 (germline): WNHNN, SYGVQD (reference sequence). There are 15 residues in the CDR3.